This T cell receptor (beta chain) is from a study of patients and donors after allogeneic stem cell transplantation. Each CDR3 protein is one row after TCRdb ran MiXCR on the RT-PCR reads. This sample has about 110,000 distinct CDR3 sequences, with 35% found just once. This clonotype was observed a few times. This CDR3 has 15 amino acids. From germline, CDR1 is MNHEY and CDR2 SVGAGI. Trimming took 0 bases from V and 1 from J; bases not matched to a gene: 3. Specimen: blood, either unsorted or a sorted T cell fraction (not recorded which). The chain carries TRBV6-5 and TRBJ2-7; 7 bases line up with TRBD1. This TCR derives from a human donor who was either an allogeneic HSCT recipient or a stem cell or donor lymphocyte infusion donor (not recorded which). It is not recorded whose cells these are; they may come from a transplant donor. CDR3 in amino acids: CASSYSGQESYEQYF. DNA for the CDR3: TGTGCCAGCAGTTACTCCGGACAGGAGTCCTACGAGCAGTACTTC.